The present T cell receptor beta chain was sequenced within a study of CD8 T cells in ankylosing spondylitis. The study, taken as a whole, reports: Seemingly distinctive of ankylosing spondylitis blood was a TCR beta motif formed by eight highly homologous variants.

Each CDR3 protein is one row after TCRdb ran MiXCR on the 5' RACE reads. The sample lists 200,000 to 250,000 distinct CDR3 sequences, 6% to 8% occurring once. This clonotype showed up many times. Antigen: not known. CDR1 is SQVTM, CDR2 ANQGSEA, per germline. V was shortened by 2 bases and J by 4 bases, with 11 bases between the two germline ends. This CDR3 region has 13 residues. The receptor was derived from a male donor with ankylosing spondylitis. The sequenced sample consisted of blood, either unsorted or a sorted T cell fraction (not recorded which). This chain uses TRBV29-1 with TRBJ1-2; no clear D. DNA for the CDR3: TGCAGCGTTGAATCCCGGAAGATCTATGGCTACACCTTC. Translating it yields CSVESRKIYGYTF.